Each of the 4 T cell receptor beta chains below was sequenced from the same sample in a study of T cells in localized non-small cell lung cancer. Sequenced by immunoSEQ multiplex PCR; TCRdb stores in-frame clones only, minus some. The data contain 23,000 or so clones, approximately 90% of them singletons. The source material was peripheral blood mononuclear cells, sampled before any cancer treatment. These receptors were obtained from a woman aged 35 to 75 with stage III lung adenocarcinoma.

CDR3 residues: CASSLGTGVSNTEAFF. DNA of the CDR3: TGCGCCAGCAGCTTAGGGACAGGAGTTTCGAACACTGAAGCTTTCTTT. This chain connects TRBV5-1 to TRBJ1-1; 8 bases are shared with TRBD1. V was pared by 2 bases and J by 1 base, with 7 bases of the junction left unmatched. The germline V gene has CDR1 SGHRS and CDR2 YFSETQ. The CDR3 is 16 residues long.

This clone came up a few times. The CDR3 is CASSQEVAGGYNEQFF. In nucleotides, the CDR3 is TGCGCCAGCAGCCAAGAGGTGGCAGGGGGCTACAATGAGCAGTTCTTC. The J gene is TRBJ2-1, the V gene TRBV4-3; 7 bases align to TRBD1. This CDR3 spans 16 amino acids. Trimming cost V 0 bases and J 3 bases; bases outside gene matches: 5. From germline, CDR1 is LGHNA and CDR2 YSLEER.

This chain connects TRBV11-2 to TRBJ2-3; D is ambiguous. Trimming stripped 5 bases from V and 1 base from J, with 10 bases between. The CDR3 contains 14 residues. Germline V gives CDR1 SGHAT, CDR2 FQNNGV. CDR3 region: CASSPGVRTDTQYF. The CDR3 nucleotides read TGTGCCAGCAGCCCTGGGGTGCGCACAGATACGCAGTATTTT. Complete variable domain (other parts from reference TRBV11-2 and TRBJ2-3): EAGVAQSPRYKIIEKRQSVAFWCNPISGHATLYWYQQILGQGPKLLIQFQNNGVVDDSQLPKDRFSAERLKGVDSTLKIQPAKLEDSAVYLCASSPGVRTDTQYFGPGTRLTVL.

The V gene is TRBV7-9, the J gene TRBJ2-3; D tentatively fits TRBD1 or TRBD2 (5 bases each). The germline V and J ends were trimmed by 5 bases and 6 bases, with 6 bases remaining between them. Looked up from germline, CDR1 is SEHNR and CDR2 is FQNEAQ (reference sequence). This CDR3 spans 11 amino acids. The CDR3 protein is CASSRDDTQYF. DNA of the CDR3: TGTGCCAGCAGCCGGGACGATACGCAGTATTTT.